This TCR beta chain is drawn from a study of cytomegalovirus exposure and HLA in healthy donors. The PCR made use of 60 Vbeta and 13 Jbeta primers. Repertoires were generated with immunoSEQ multiplex PCR, while TCRdb's copy carries only in-frame clones and drops some. The sample table sets out about 20,000 clones. Germline values: CDR1 MNHEY, CDR2 SVGAGI. The CDR3 is 13 amino acids. Worth noting for this clone: The junction does not match germline at one end; this may be a read error.

The chain recombines TRBV6-5 with TRBJ2-7; D unclear. The sample taken for sequencing was PBMCs. This sequence originates from a man aged 60 to 69 in good health and CMV-seropositive. The CDR3 spells CASSYPISHEQYF. The CDR3 DNA reads TGTGCCAGCAGTTACCCTATCTCCCACGAGCAGTACTTC.